Reported below is one T cell receptor (beta chain). The antigen this receptor binds is unknown. There are no base qualities to consult, and no much larger clone falls within one base. These data come from a study of CD8 T cells in ankylosing spondylitis (dated by TCRdb to 2016 to 2017). Regarding the study in general: To find TCR variants linked to disease, the study profiled T cell receptor beta repertoires in ankylosing spondylitis patients and healthy donors. The full study cohort comprised approximately 23 ankylosing spondylitis patients and 110 or so healthy donors. Samples of peripheral blood were taken, and for ankylosing spondylitis patients, synovial fluid was collected as well. Here is what the overall study found, with its caveats: Some motif variants had previously been reported in the synovial fluid and blood of reactive arthritis patients, which suggests shared mechanisms of disease initiation. Blood from ankylosing spondylitis patients appeared to be characterized by a TCR beta motif made up of under ten highly homologous amino acid variants. The disease-linked clones had a CD8+ phenotype and were found at relatively low frequencies in peripheral blood. According to the report, matched synovial fluid samples from ankylosing spondylitis patients were significantly enriched for the disease-linked clones.

CDR1 SGDLS and CDR2 YYNGEE were looked up in the germline V gene. At the junction V is shortened by 2 bases and J by 3 bases, with 14 bases in between. The CDR3, cysteine through phenylalanine, is 16 amino acids long. CDR3 DNA only is kept here, 48 bases in frame from base 1. The sequencer listed for this sample is Illumina HiSeq 2500. Quantitative 5'-RACE with molecular barcodes was the method used to prepare the TCR beta libraries. As for the original processing: Disease-linked TCR variants were identified with a new computational method built on a probabilistic model of VDJ rearrangement. Clones were called with MiXCR by TCRdb after fastp trimmed the public reads at Q25, and only in-frame beta chains were retained. Each entry is one CDR3 protein sequence, shown with its most common DNA and genes. The V and J calls, along with clone size, are taken from TCRdb and not from the paper's own processing. The sample table shows about 42,000 distinct CDR3 sequences, and 2.7% are seen once. The biggest ten clones account for roughly 4.4% of the sample.

The chain was built from TRBV9 and TRBJ2-2; 6 matching bases give a weak D call of TRBD2. This receptor was obtained from a male donor with ankylosing spondylitis or in good health (not recorded which). Specimen: blood, either unsorted or a sorted T cell fraction (not recorded which). CDR3 region: CASSVGGTRYTGELFF. Read as DNA, the sequence is TGTGCCAGCAGCGTTGGCGGGACTCGCTACACCGGGGAGCTGTTTTTT.